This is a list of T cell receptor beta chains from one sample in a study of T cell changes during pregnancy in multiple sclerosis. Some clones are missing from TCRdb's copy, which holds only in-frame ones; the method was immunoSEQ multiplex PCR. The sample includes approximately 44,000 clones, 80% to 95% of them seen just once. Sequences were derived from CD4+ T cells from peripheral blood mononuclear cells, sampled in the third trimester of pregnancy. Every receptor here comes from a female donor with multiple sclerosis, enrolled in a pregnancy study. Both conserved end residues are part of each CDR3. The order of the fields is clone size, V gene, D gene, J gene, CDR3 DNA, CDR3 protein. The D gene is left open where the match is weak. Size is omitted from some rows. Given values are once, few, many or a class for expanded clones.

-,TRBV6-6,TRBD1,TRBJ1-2,TGTGCCAGCAGTGACCGACAGGGAAGGAGGGGCTACACCTTC,CASSDRQGRRGYTF
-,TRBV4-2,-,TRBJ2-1,TGTGCCAGCAGCCAAGAATCGGGCGGGTACAATGAGCAGTTCTTC,CASSQESGGYNEQFF
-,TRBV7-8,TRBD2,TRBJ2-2,TGTGCCAGCACCGAGACTAGCGCAAGAACCGGGGAGCTGTTTTTT,CASTETSARTGELFF
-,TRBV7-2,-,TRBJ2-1,TGTGCCAGCAGCTACGTCCCGACAGACAATGAGCAGTTCTTC,CASSYVPTDNEQFF
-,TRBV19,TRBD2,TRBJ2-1,TGTGCCAGTAGTAAAAGCGGGAGCTACTCCTACAATGAGCAGTTCTTC,CASSKSGSYSYNEQFF
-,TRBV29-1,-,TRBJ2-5,TGCAGCGTTATAAGGAGGGGCGAGACCCAGTACTTC,CSVIRRGETQYF
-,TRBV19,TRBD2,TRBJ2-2,TGTGCCAGTAGGAGCATTTCAGCGGGAGGACGGAGGTCCGGGGAGCTGTTTTTT,CASRSISAGGRRSGELFF
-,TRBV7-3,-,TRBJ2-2,TGTGCCAGCAGCTTAACTAAGGGGCTCGGCACCGGGGAGCTGTTTTTT,CASSLTKGLGTGELFF
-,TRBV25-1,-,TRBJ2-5,TGTGCCAGCAGTGGCGGGTGGTCCAGATCAAACCGGGAGACCCAGTACTTC,CASSGGWSRSNRETQYF
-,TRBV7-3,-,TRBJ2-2,TGTGCCAGCAGCTTTGGGCCAGCGGAGGGGAACATCGGGGAGCTGTTTTTT,CASSFGPAEGNIGELFF
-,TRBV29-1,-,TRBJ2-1,TGCAGCGTTGAAAGAGTAAGCTCCTACAATGAGCAGTTCTTC,CSVERVSSYNEQFF
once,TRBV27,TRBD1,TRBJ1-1,TGTGCCAGCAGGGACAGGCAGAACACTGAAGCTTTCTTT,CASRDRQNTEAFF
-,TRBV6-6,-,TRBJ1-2,TGTGCCAGCAGTGGGGGGGGCTCCCGGGCTAACTATGGCTACACCTTC,CASSGGGSRANYGYTF
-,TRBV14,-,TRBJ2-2,TGTGCCAGCAGCCGGCAAGGGGGATTGAGCACCGGGGAGCTGTTTTTT,CASSRQGGLSTGELFF
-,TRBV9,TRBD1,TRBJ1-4,TGTGCCAGCAGCGCCTCCGGGACAGAAGGTGAAAAACTGTTTTTT,CASSASGTEGEKLFF
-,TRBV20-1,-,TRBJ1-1,TGCAGTGCTAGAGATCGCACTGAAGCTTTCTTT,CSARDRTEAFF
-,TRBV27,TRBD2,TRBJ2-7,TGTGCCAGCAGCCTTCGGGTTAGCGGGTCGACCACGGGAAGCTCCTACGAGCAGTACTTC,CASSLRVSGSTTGSSYEQYF
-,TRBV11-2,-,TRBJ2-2,TGTGCCAGCAGCCTTTCGCTTCTCGCGTTGGGGGGCACCGGGGAGCTGTTTTTT,CASSLSLLALGGTGELFF
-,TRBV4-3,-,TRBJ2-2,TGCGCCAGCAGCCAAGAGGCGGGAACCGGGGAGCTGTTTTTT,CASSQEAGTGELFF
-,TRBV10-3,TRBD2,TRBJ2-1,TGTGCCATCAGTGAATCTGTAGCGGGTAATGAGCAGTTCTTC,CAISESVAGNEQFF
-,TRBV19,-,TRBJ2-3,TGTGCCAGTAGTATCTGGAGTGCCAGCACAGATACGCAGTATTTT,CASSIWSASTDTQYF
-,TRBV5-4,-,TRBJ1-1,TGTGCCAGCAGCTTACCCCGCGGGCGGAACACTGAAGCTTTCTTT,CASSLPRGRNTEAFF
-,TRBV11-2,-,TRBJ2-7,TGTGCCAGTCGGACGGGAAGCTCCTACGAGCAGTACTTC,CASRTGSSYEQYF
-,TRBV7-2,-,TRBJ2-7,TGTGCCAGCAGCTTAGGCCGCGACTATAACTACGAGCAGTACTTC,CASSLGRDYNYEQYF
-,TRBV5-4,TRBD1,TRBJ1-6,TGTGCCAGCAGCCCGGGACAGGCCAATTCACCCCTCCACTTT,CASSPGQANSPLHF
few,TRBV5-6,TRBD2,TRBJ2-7,TGTGCCAGCAGCTTTGGCCCACAGGGACTAGATGGCGAGCAGTACTTC,CASSFGPQGLDGEQYF
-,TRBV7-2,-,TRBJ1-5,TGTGCCAGCAGCTTAGAGAGCGGAAGCAATCAGCCCCAGCATTTT,CASSLESGSNQPQHF
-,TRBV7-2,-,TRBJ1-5,TGTGCCAGCAGCCTAAAGGGGTCGGCTAATCAGCCCCAGCATTTT,CASSLKGSANQPQHF
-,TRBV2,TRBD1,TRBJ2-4,TGTGCCAGCAGTGATGGGGGGACAGGGTTACAAAACATTCAGTACTTC,CASSDGGTGLQNIQYF
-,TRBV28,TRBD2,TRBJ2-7,TGTGCCAGCAGTTTAACCCCCCGGCGGGGGGGGGTTCATACCTACGAGCAGTACTTC,CASSLTPRRGGVHTYEQYF
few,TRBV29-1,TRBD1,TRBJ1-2,TGCAGCGTACTGGACAGGGGTGGCTACACCTTC,CSVLDRGGYTF
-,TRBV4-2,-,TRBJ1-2,TGTGCCAGCAGCCAAGTTGGTAGGGAGGTTAGTAGCTACACCTTC,CASSQVGREVSSYTF